The clone carrying this T cell receptor beta chain appeared a few times. The V and J ends lost 1 base and 8 bases, in that order; junction bases with no gene match: 9. Germline V gives CDR1 LGHNA, CDR2 YSLEER. The CDR3 extends over 16 amino acids. According to the study, TCR beta libraries were built with iRepertoire HTBI primers and CDR3-region Arm-PCR. A single record per CDR3 protein comes from TCRdb applying MiXCR to the multiplex PCR reads. The sample carries 360,000 or so distinct CDR3 sequences, over 9.5% recorded once. The data belong to a study of regulatory T cells in long-lasting Graves disease. The time point: newly diagnosed GD, antithyroid drugs for less than 3 months. Scientists built the TCR library using RNA that was extracted from PBMCs. These data were also filed under a second study, of T cells in Graves' hyperthyroidism and ophthalmopathy. In that study: Blood also showed most of the thyroid clonotypes that were expanded above 0.001.

This chain links TRBV4-3 with TRBJ2-1; the match to TRBD2 covers 9 bases. This TCR derives from a young woman with Graves disease. The sequencing used peripheral blood mononuclear cells (PBMCs), collected at new diagnosis, from a patient treated with antithyroid drugs. CDR3 DNA: TGCGCCAGCAGCCAAGTATATAGCGGGAGTCCCGATGAGCAGTTCTTC. Its translation: CASSQVYSGSPDEQFF.